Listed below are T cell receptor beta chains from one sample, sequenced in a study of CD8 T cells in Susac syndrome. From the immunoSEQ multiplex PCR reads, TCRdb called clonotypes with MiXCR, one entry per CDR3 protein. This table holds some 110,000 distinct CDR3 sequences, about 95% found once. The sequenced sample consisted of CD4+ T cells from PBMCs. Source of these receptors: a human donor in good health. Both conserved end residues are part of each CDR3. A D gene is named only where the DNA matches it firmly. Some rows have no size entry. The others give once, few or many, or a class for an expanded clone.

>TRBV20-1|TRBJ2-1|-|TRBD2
CSARLKRESSFSNEQFF
TGCAGTGCTAGGCTCAAGCGGGAGTCGAGCTTTTCCAATGAGCAGTTCTTC
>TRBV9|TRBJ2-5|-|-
CASSVQGSKETQYF
TGTGCCAGCAGCGTACAGGGATCTAAAGAGACCCAGTACTTC
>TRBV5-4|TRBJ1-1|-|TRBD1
CASSPKQGARNTEAFF
TGTGCCAGCAGCCCTAAACAGGGGGCAAGAAACACTGAAGCTTTCTTT
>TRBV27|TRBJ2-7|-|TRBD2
CASSRTGTSGYEQYF
TGTGCCAGCAGTCGAACCGGGACTAGCGGCTACGAGCAGTACTTC
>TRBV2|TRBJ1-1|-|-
CATNLGAFF
TGTGCCACCAACCTGGGCGCTTTCTTT
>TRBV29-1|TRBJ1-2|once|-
CSGGYGVARGYTF
TGCAGCGGGGGTTACGGGGTGGCGCGTGGCTACACCTTC
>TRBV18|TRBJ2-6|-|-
CASSPGTQGSGANVLTF
TGTGCCAGCTCACCGGGGACTCAGGGTTCTGGGGCCAACGTCCTGACTTTC
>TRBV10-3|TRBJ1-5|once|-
CAISETNQPQHF
TGTGCCATCAGTGAAACTAATCAGCCCCAGCATTTT
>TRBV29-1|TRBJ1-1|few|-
CSAQNTEAFF
TGCAGCGCCCAAAACACTGAAGCTTTCTTT
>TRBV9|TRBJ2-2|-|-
CASSVDGSGTGELFF
TGTGCCAGCAGCGTAGACGGGAGTGGGACCGGGGAGCTGTTTTTT
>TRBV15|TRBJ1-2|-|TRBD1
CATSHGTGIYGYTF
TGTGCCACCAGCCACGGGACAGGGATCTATGGCTACACCTTC
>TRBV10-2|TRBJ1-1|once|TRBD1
CASSEFGTGRRGDTEAFF
TGCGCCAGCAGTGAGTTCGGGACAGGGAGACGTGGGGACACTGAAGCTTTCTTT
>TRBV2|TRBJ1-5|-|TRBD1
CASRQGSEEPQHF
TGTGCCAGCAGACAGGGGTCGGAGGAGCCCCAGCATTTT
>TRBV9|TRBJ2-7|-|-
CASSVETAGEQYF
TGTGCCAGCAGCGTAGAGACCGCGGGCGAGCAGTACTTC
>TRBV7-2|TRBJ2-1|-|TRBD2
CASSTPGGNEQFF
TGTGCCAGCAGCACGCCCGGGGGGAATGAGCAGTTCTTC
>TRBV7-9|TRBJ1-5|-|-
CASSLASNQPQHF
TGTGCCAGCAGCTTAGCCAGTAATCAGCCCCAGCATTTT
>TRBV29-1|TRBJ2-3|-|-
CSAAQADTQYF
TGCAGCGCCGCCCAGGCAGATACGCAGTATTTT
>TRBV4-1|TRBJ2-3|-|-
CASSQVSHASTDTQYF
TGCGCCAGCAGCCAAGTCTCCCATGCCAGCACAGATACGCAGTATTTT
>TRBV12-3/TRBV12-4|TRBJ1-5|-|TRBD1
CASRGTGNSNQPQHF
TGTGCCAGCAGGGGGACAGGGAATAGCAATCAGCCCCAGCATTTT
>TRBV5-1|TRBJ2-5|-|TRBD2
CASSHTSGQETQYF
TGCGCCAGCAGCCATACTAGCGGCCAAGAGACCCAGTACTTC
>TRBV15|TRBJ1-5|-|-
CATSPRSGNQPQHF
TGTGCCACCAGCCCTCGGTCGGGGAATCAGCCCCAGCATTTT
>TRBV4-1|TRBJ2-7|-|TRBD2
CASRAWGGKDSYEQYF
TGCGCCAGCAGGGCCTGGGGGGGAAAAGATTCCTACGAGCAGTACTTC
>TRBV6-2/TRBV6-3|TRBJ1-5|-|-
CASSLGGYQPQHF
TGTGCCAGCAGTTTAGGGGGGTATCAGCCCCAGCATTTT
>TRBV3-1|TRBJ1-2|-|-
CASSQDVMGGDGYTF
TGTGCCAGCAGCCAAGATGTAATGGGGGGAGATGGCTACACCTTC
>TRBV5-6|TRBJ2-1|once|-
CASSLTGAGVYNEQFF
TGTGCCAGCAGCCTTACTGGGGCTGGGGTCTACAATGAGCAGTTCTTC
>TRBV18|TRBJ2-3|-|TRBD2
CASSPLTSGSVDTQYF
TGTGCCAGCTCACCACTGACTAGCGGGAGCGTAGATACGCAGTATTTT
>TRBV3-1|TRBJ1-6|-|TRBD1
CASSQVDRESPLHF
TGTGCCAGCAGCCAAGTAGACAGGGAATCACCCCTCCACTTT
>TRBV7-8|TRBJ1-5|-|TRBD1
CASRRDRGSYWPQHF
TGTGCCAGCAGGCGGGACAGGGGCTCCTACTGGCCCCAGCATTTT
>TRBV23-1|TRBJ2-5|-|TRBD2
CASSLAGGYQETQYF
TGCGCCAGCAGTTTAGCGGGAGGGTACCAAGAGACCCAGTACTTC
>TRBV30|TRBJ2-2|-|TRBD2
CAWSGGLAGAGELFF
TGTGCCTGGAGTGGGGGACTAGCGGGAGCCGGGGAGCTGTTTTTT
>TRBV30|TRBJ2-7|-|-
CAWKGAGSSYEQYF
TGTGCCTGGAAAGGGGCAGGGAGCTCCTACGAGCAGTACTTC